A single sample is the source of the 27 T cell receptor beta chains below, sequenced in a study of T cells expressing NK-cell markers. TCRdb re-called the 5' RACE reads and shows each CDR3 protein once, DNA omitted. This sample's table reports about half a million distinct CDR3 sequences. Specimen: blood T cells: a sorted CD56 or NKG2C T cell subset, CD4+ or CD8+ T cells, or bulk PBMC T cells (not recorded which). The source of these receptors is a woman in her forties or fifties in good health.

The chain employs TRBV7-2 and TRBJ2-5; there is no DNA to check the TCRdb D call of TRBD1. The germline V gene encodes CDR1 SGHTA and CDR2 FQGNSA. This CDR3 is 17 amino acids long. The CDR3 protein is CASSSPLLGTGVKTQYF.

V gene TRBV20-1 combines with J gene TRBJ2-5; without DNA, the TCRdb call of TRBD2 cannot be checked. CDR1 is DFQATT, CDR2 SNEGSKA, per germline (reference sequence). The CDR3 is 14 amino acids. CDR3 sequence: CSASPGTAGETQYF.

This chain links TRBV19 with TRBJ2-3; the D call of TRBD2 rests on TCRdb alone, since no DNA is present to check it. Germline V lookup: CDR1 LNHDA, CDR2 SQIVND (reference sequence). The CDR3 runs to 14 residues. Here the CDR3 reads CASKAGAGTDTQYF. Filled out from reference TRBV19 and TRBJ2-3, the complete variable domain reads DGGITQSPKYLFRKEGQNVTLSCEQNLNHDAMYWYRQDPGQGLRLIYYSQIVNDFQKGDIAEGYSVSREKKESFPLTVTSAQKNPTAFYLCASKAGAGTDTQYFGPGTRLTVL.

V and J are TRBV5-1 and TRBJ1-1. Germline CDR1 reads SGHRS; CDR2 reads YFSETQ. The CDR3 length is 13 residues. CDR3 amino acids: CASHRNMNTEAFF.

The chain combines TRBV4-1 with TRBJ1-2; no DNA is available, so the TRBD1 call from TCRdb remains unchecked. Per the germline V gene, CDR1 is MGHRA and CDR2 is YSYEKL. The CDR3 has 16 amino acids. Here the CDR3 reads CASSQDPTGKGNGYTF.

The V gene is TRBV3-1, the J gene TRBJ2-3. The germline V gene encodes CDR1 LGHDT and CDR2 YNNKEL (reference sequence). The CDR3 runs to 13 residues. CDR3 sequence reads: CASSETVKDTQYF.

This sequence joins TRBV3-1 and TRBJ2-6; there is no DNA to check the TCRdb D call of TRBD1. The CDR3 sequence is 15 residues long. From germline, CDR1 is LGHDT and CDR2 YNNKEL (reference sequence). The CDR3: CASSPPGAGANVLTF.

The chain has TRBV29-1 and TRBJ2-6; TCRdb's D call of TRBD1 is untestable without DNA. CDR1 and CDR2 (germline): SQVTM, ANQGSEA. There are 16 residues in the CDR3. The CDR3 region is CSVVGQGAPGANVLTF.

The rearrangement joins TRBV20-1 to TRBJ1-2. CDR3 size: 13 residues. Per the germline V gene, CDR1 is DFQATT and CDR2 is SNEGSKA (reference sequence). CDR3: CSARFRGRYGYTF.

The chain employs TRBV27 and TRBJ2-2; no DNA is available, so the TRBD2 call from TCRdb remains unchecked. CDR3 size: 17 residues. Per germline, CDR1 MNHEY and CDR2 SMNVEV (reference sequence). The CDR3 here is CASSPRLAGGNTGELFF.

This chain links TRBV7-9 with TRBJ2-1; TCRdb's D call of TRBD2 is untestable without DNA. The CDR3 contains 13 residues. The germline gives CDR1 SEHNR, CDR2 FQNEAQ (reference sequence). CDR3 region: CASSRPANNEQFF.

This rearrangement joins TRBV24-1 to TRBJ2-5; the TCRdb D gene call, TRBD2, has no DNA to confirm it. The CDR3 consists of 13 residues. Germline lookup yields CDR1 KGHDR and CDR2 SFDVKD. CDR3 amino acids: CATSVGGQETQYF.

The chain carries TRBV12-5 and TRBJ2-7; lacking DNA, the TRBD1 call made by TCRdb goes unchecked. The CDR3 totals 21 residues. Germline V lookup: CDR1 LGHNT, CDR2 FRNRAP. CDR3 sequence reads: CASGLPKGLQDRGRDPYEQYF.

This chain's CDR3 is CSVVEGTNTQYF. V gene TRBV29-1 combines with J gene TRBJ2-3; absent DNA, TCRdb's TRBD2 call cannot be checked. Germline V gene data show CDR1 as SQVTM and CDR2 as ANQGSEA. This CDR3 has 12 amino acids.

The chain is built from TRBV20-1 and TRBJ2-1. The germline CDR1 and CDR2 sequences are DFQATT and SNEGSKA (reference sequence). The length of the CDR3 is 13 residues. The CDR3 sequence is CSARMAATPEQFF.

This sequence joins TRBV20-1 and TRBJ2-3; no DNA is available, so the TRBD2 call from TCRdb remains unchecked. CDR1 and CDR2 (germline): DFQATT, SNEGSKA (reference sequence). The CDR3 is 18 amino acids. CDR3 amino acids: CSARGASGRAYGTDTQYF.

V usage is TRBV4-1 and J usage is TRBJ1-1; without DNA, the TCRdb call of TRBD1 cannot be checked. The CDR3 is 17 amino acids. Germline CDR1 and CDR2: MGHRA and YSYEKL. The CDR3 region is CASSQIGAGTVNTEAFF.

This chain uses TRBV5-1 with TRBJ2-3; the TRBD2 assignment by TCRdb is unverifiable without DNA. The CDR3 runs to 17 residues. Germline CDR1 reads SGHRS; CDR2 reads YFSETQ. CDR3 loop: CASSLELAGGKTDTQYF.

The genes are TRBV7-8 and TRBJ2-2; as DNA is missing, the TRBD1 call by TCRdb cannot be tested. This CDR3 contains 15 residues. Germline V gene lookup returns CDR1 SGHVS and CDR2 FQNEAQ. The CDR3 sequence is CASSLLTGQTGELFF. The whole variable domain, filled in from reference TRBV7-8 and TRBJ2-2, reads GAGVSQSPRYKVAKRGQDVALRCDPISGHVSLFWYQQALGQGPEFLTYFQNEAQLDKSGLPSDRFFAERPEGSVSTLKIQRTQQEDSAVYLCASSLLTGQTGELFFGEGSRLTVL.

The chain uses TRBV4-1 and TRBJ2-4; TCRdb names TRBD1, which stays unverified in the absence of DNA. The CDR3 is made up of 15 amino acids. The V gene's germline CDR1 is MGHRA and CDR2 YSYEKL. CDR3 loop: CASSQGRQNKNIQYF.

The chain employs TRBV10-3 and TRBJ2-7; TCRdb picks TRBD1, but there is no DNA to check that call. The CDR3 loop spans 13 amino acids. Germline CDR1 is ENHRY and CDR2 is SYGVKD. The CDR3 here is CAITGQGSYEQYF.

The J gene is TRBJ2-3, the V gene TRBV20-1; checking the TCRdb D call of TRBD2 is not possible without DNA. CDR1 is DFQATT and CDR2 is SNEGSKA in the germline V gene (reference sequence). The CDR3 spans 16 residues. The CDR3 spells CSARDLRLTSTDTQYF.

The J gene is TRBJ2-7, the V gene TRBV3-1. This CDR3 has 14 residues. Germline assignment: CDR1 LGHDT and CDR2 YNNKEL (reference sequence). CDR3 amino acids: CASSPGFTVYEQYF.

V is TRBV5-1 and J is TRBJ2-7; TCRdb outputs TRBD1, but without DNA this stays unchecked. The CDR3 consists of 15 residues. Per the germline V gene, CDR1 is SGHRS and CDR2 is YFSETQ. CDR3: CASSSGTGVVYEQYF.

The chain is built from TRBV24-1 and TRBJ2-1; with no DNA, the TCRdb D assignment of TRBD1 cannot be verified. There are 14 residues in the CDR3. Germline V gene sequence: CDR1 KGHDR, CDR2 SFDVKD. The CDR3 is CATSDSPQAPGQFF.

The CDR3 sequence is CASREDRANNSPLHF. The chain couples TRBV6-1 to TRBJ1-6; TCRdb reports TRBD1, a call that lacks DNA to check it against. The CDR3 consists of 15 residues. Germline CDR1 MNHNS, CDR2 SASEGT.

The chain couples TRBV7-9 to TRBJ2-7; no DNA is available, so the TRBD2 call from TCRdb remains unchecked. Germline V gives CDR1 SEHNR, CDR2 FQNEAQ (reference sequence). The CDR3 is 16 amino acids. CDR3 region: CASSLEGPSGRARQYF.